This T cell receptor beta chain was captured by sequencing in a study of regulatory T cells in long-lasting Graves disease. As concerns this clonotype: Its antigen is unknown.

HTBI primers from iRepertoire and Arm-PCR of CDR3 regions yielded the TCR beta libraries. Authors' processing steps: Samples collectively showed fewer than 80 TRBV and approximately 15 TRBJ segments. TCRdb re-called the multiplex PCR reads with MiXCR, one entry per CDR3 protein. The V and J calls shown here were made by TCRdb, not taken from the authors' results. Of about 470,000 distinct CDR3 sequences in the sample, about 15% were seen once. Findings of the study overall: Patients with persistent disease showed a bias toward TRBV28, TRBJ1-2 and TRBJ2-5.

V lost 0 bases and J 3 bases, leaving 8 bases between the germline ends. This CDR3 contains 14 residues. From germline, CDR1 is MNHEY and CDR2 SVGAGI. The time point is: newly diagnosed GD, antithyroid drugs for less than 3 months. Extracted RNA from PBMCs served as the source of the TCR library. These data were also filed under a second study, of T cells in Graves' hyperthyroidism and ophthalmopathy.

This clonotype was obtained from a woman aged 25 to 39 with Graves disease. The V gene is TRBV6-5, the J gene TRBJ1-2; maybe TRBD1 (5 bases). The sample consisted of peripheral blood mononuclear cells (PBMCs), taken at new diagnosis, from a patient treated with antithyroid drugs. The CDR3 nucleotides are TGTGCCAGCAGTTACTCAATAGGGGACTATGGCTACACCTTC. Its protein is CASSYSIGDYGYTF.